Given below is one T cell receptor beta chain in context. What it recognizes is unknown. The CMV serostatus of this donor was not recorded. With 8 bases removed from V and 4 bases from J, the gap between germline ends came to 11 bases. The V gene's germline CDR1 is LNHDA and CDR2 SQIVND (reference sequence). The CDR3 contains 12 residues. This record belongs to a study of cytomegalovirus exposure and HLA in healthy donors. Across the whole study: T cells numbering about 179 million yielded fewer than 140 million unique TCR beta sequences in an earlier analysis.

Primers: 60 Vbeta forward and 13 Jbeta reverse. Here immunoSEQ multiplex PCR was the method, and the copy in TCRdb shows in-frame clones only, minus some. The sample consists of just under 70,000 clones, 75% to 85% of them appearing once. General study results and limits: Investigators reported 164 TCR beta chains as tied to cytomegalovirus.

This clonotype originated in a human donor in good health. The V gene is TRBV19, the J gene TRBJ1-2; unclear D gene. Sequenced: PBMCs. Here the CDR3 DNA reads TGTGCCAGTGGTCCTGGCCCCTATGGCTACACCTTC. It encodes CASGPGPYGYTF.